A single sample gave rise to the 14 T cell receptor beta chains below, sequenced in a study of response to subunit inactivated influenza vaccine. TCRdb reprocessed the RT-PCR reads with MiXCR, giving one entry per CDR3 protein. The sample lists more than 400,000 distinct CDR3 sequences, approximately 11% occurring once. Sequences were derived from PBMCs from blood, sampled more than 35 days after vaccination. Every receptor here comes from a man aged 45-65 years who received an inactivated influenza vaccine.

This clonotype was recorded at least ten times. The V gene is TRBV29-1, the J gene TRBJ2-3; TRBD1 is a possible D gene (5 bases). Germline lookup yields CDR1 SQVTM and CDR2 ANQGSEA. This CDR3 has 14 residues. The V and J ends lost 6 bases and 2 bases respectively, with 15 bases between them. The DNA of the CDR3 is TGCAGCGTGATGGGGCGTTGGGACACAGATACGCAGTATTTT. Its protein product is CSVMGRWDTDTQYF.

The gene calls are TRBV4-1 and TRBJ1-4, with TRBD1 identical over 11 bases. V was clipped by 0 bases and J by 5 bases; unmatched bases: 5. The germline V gene encodes CDR1 MGHRA and CDR2 YSYEKL. The CDR3 runs 17 residues. The CDR3 spells CASSQDLRDRGNEKLFF. CDR3 bases: TGCGCCAGCAGCCAAGATCTCCGGGACAGGGGGAATGAAAAACTGTTTTTT.

For this clonotype: A much more abundant neighbour one base away suggests this may be a read error. The rearrangement joins TRBV3-1 to TRBJ2-1; D not resolved. Germline loops: CDR1 LGHDT, CDR2 YNNKEL (reference sequence). The CDR3 length is 11 residues. CDR3 protein: CASSQAYEKFF. As DNA, the CDR3 is TGTGCCAGCAGCCAAGCCTATGAGAAGTTCTTC.

V usage is TRBV20-1 and J usage is TRBJ1-5; 7 nucleotides match TRBD1. The V and J ends lost 2 bases and 0 bases, in that order; junction bases with no gene match: 10. Looked up from germline, CDR1 is DFQATT and CDR2 is SNEGSKA (reference sequence). This CDR3 has 17 residues. The CDR3 DNA reads as TGCAGTGCTAGAACCCGGGACAGTCCTTATAGCAATCAGCCCCAGCATTTT. Protein product: CSARTRDSPYSNQPQHF.

This clonotype was picked up a small number of times. The chain carries TRBV12-3 or TRBV12-4 and TRBJ2-2; 11 nucleotides line up with TRBD2. Trimming at V came to 4 bases and at J to 7 bases, leaving 5 bases not matched to a gene. This CDR3 contains 15 residues. The CDR3 region is CASSSLAGAGGELFF. CDR3 DNA: TGTGCCAGCAGTTCACTAGCGGGGGCGGGCGGGGAGCTGTTTTTT.

Note on this clonotype: A single base separates this from a much larger clone, so it may be a read error. J is TRBJ2-3 and V is TRBV7-8; D is ambiguous. Germline CDR1 is SGHVS and CDR2 is FQNEAQ. The V gene lost 1 base and the J gene lost 2 bases, with 10 bases spanning the gap. The CDR3 runs to 15 residues. For the CDR3, the DNA is TGTGCCAGCAGCTTAGTTTTAGGAAACACAGATACGCAGTATTTT. Protein product: CASSLVLGNTDTQYF.

This clonotype was counted a few times. The chain recombines TRBV12-3 or TRBV12-4 with TRBJ1-1, with TRBD1 matching 7 bases. Trimming took 5 bases from V and 1 from J; bases not matched to a gene: 7. This CDR3 region has 15 residues. DNA of the CDR3: TGTGCCAGCAGTGGAGGGGGCGCGGGGAACACTGAAGCTTTCTTT. It specifies CASSGGGAGNTEAFF.

J is TRBJ2-5 and V is TRBV4-3, with a weak D call TRBD2 (5 bases). Deletions cut 1 base from V and 0 bases from J, with 9 bases between. The CDR3 sequence is 15 residues long. The germline gives CDR1 LGHNA, CDR2 YSLEER. Here the CDR3 DNA reads TGCGCCAGCAGCCAAGGGGCGGGTTACCAAGAGACCCAGTACTTC. It encodes CASSQGAGYQETQYF.

The gene calls are TRBV4-1 and TRBJ2-5; TRBD2 agrees at 7 bases. The germline V gene has CDR1 MGHRA and CDR2 YSYEKL. With V trimmed by 3 bases and J by 7 bases, 11 bases remained unmatched. There are 15 residues in the CDR3. CDR3 sequence: CASSQSGTTERTQYF. The CDR3, as DNA: TGCGCCAGCAGCCAGTCAGGGACTACGGAAAGGACCCAGTACTTC.

The chain joins TRBV15 to TRBJ2-7, with TRBD1 as a possible D gene (6 bases). This CDR3 has 15 residues. Germline loops: CDR1 LNHNV, CDR2 YYDKDF (reference sequence). V was clipped by 3 bases and J by 2 bases, with 14 bases between them. The chain's CDR3 is CATSSESTGPYEQYF. In DNA, the CDR3 is TGTGCCACCAGCAGTGAGAGCACAGGGCCCTACGAGCAGTACTTC.

This clonotype appeared many times. The chain links TRBV12-3 or TRBV12-4 to TRBJ1-6, with D uncertain. Trimming removed 6 bases at V and 7 bases at J, with 13 bases between. The length of the CDR3 is 14 residues. In DNA form, the CDR3 reads TGTGCCAGCAGCCCCCCGGGTCGAAATTCACCCCTCCACTTT. It is translated as CASSPPGRNSPLHF.

V is TRBV4-1 and J is TRBJ1-2, with no clear D. This CDR3 spans 15 amino acids. The germline V and J ends were trimmed by 1 base and 6 bases, with 15 bases remaining between them. Germline V gene lookup returns CDR1 MGHRA and CDR2 YSYEKL. The CDR3 is CASSQVDWVVHGYTF. DNA for the CDR3: TGCGCCAGCAGCCAAGTAGACTGGGTAGTCCATGGCTACACCTTC.

This clonotype was seen a few times. DNA of the CDR3: TGTGCCATCAGGGCTAGCGGGGGGGCCTCAGATACGCAGTATTTT. Translation gives CAIRASGGASDTQYF. The chain has TRBV10-3 and TRBJ2-3; 12 positions agree with TRBD2. The CDR3 has 15 amino acids. With 6 bases clipped from V and 4 bases from J, the junction kept 5 bases outside the gene matches. The germline V gene has CDR1 ENHRY and CDR2 SYGVKD.

V usage is TRBV6-2 or TRBV6-3 and J usage is TRBJ1-5; possibly TRBD1 for D (5 bases). CDR3 length: 15 residues. Germline CDR1 MNHEY, CDR2 SVGEGT. V lost 5 bases to trimming and J lost 2 bases, with 13 bases between them. CDR3 region: CASSPGNWGNQPQHF. In DNA form, the CDR3 reads TGTGCCAGCAGTCCAGGGAATTGGGGCAATCAGCCCCAGCATTTT.